A single sample is the source of the 23 T cell receptor beta chains below, sequenced in a study of spatial heterogeneity in lung cancer. TCRdb analysed the 5' RACE reads with MiXCR anew, one entry per CDR3 protein. The repertoire consists of more than 60,000 distinct CDR3 sequences, with 8% occurring once and the leading ten covering about 7%. As to time point: sample taken at primary tumor resection. Sample: PBMCs, taken at surgery. The receptors derive from a male donor with early-stage non-small cell lung cancer.

This clonotype was seen a handful of times. V usage is TRBV6-5 and J usage is TRBJ1-1; 8 nucleotides line up with TRBD1. CDR1 and CDR2 (germline): MNHEY, SVGAGI. CDR3 length: 12 residues. The trim removed 5 bases at V and 10 bases at J, leaving 6 bases unmatched. DNA of the CDR3: TGTGCCAGCAGTAACGGACAGGGTGGAGCTTTCTTT. Translation gives CASSNGQGGAFF.

In this sample, this clonotype turned up many times. The CDR3: CASSTKATGGYGYTF. For the CDR3, the DNA is TGTGCCAGCAGTACGAAAGCGACAGGCGGCTATGGCTACACCTTC. The chain uses TRBV6-4 and TRBJ1-2; D is possibly TRBD1 (6 bases). Per germline, CDR1 MRHNA and CDR2 SNTAGT. The length of the CDR3 is 15 residues. Trimming left V 5 bases short and J 4 bases short, with 17 bases between.

In its sample, this clonotype was seen many times. The gene calls are TRBV12-3 or TRBV12-4 and TRBJ2-1; possibly TRBD1 or TRBD2 for D (6 bases each). The CDR3 runs to 12 residues. V lost 7 bases, J lost 16 bases, and 20 bases lay in between. CDR3 sequence: CASTGDLGVPFF. CDR3 DNA sequence: TGTGCCAGCACAGGGGACTTGGGAGTCCCCTTCTTC.

This clonotype was counted a few times. V is TRBV5-1 and J is TRBJ2-7, with TRBD1 identical over 7 bases. CDR1 SGHRS and CDR2 YFSETQ come from the germline V gene. J lost 2 bases, V lost 3 bases, and 2 bases had no gene match. This CDR3 has 13 amino acids. The CDR3: CASSSGTAYEQYF. The DNA of the CDR3 is TGCGCCAGCAGCTCCGGGACAGCCTACGAGCAGTACTTC.

This clonotype has only a few counts. This rearrangement joins TRBV7-8 to TRBJ2-5, with 7 bases fitting TRBD2. Germline CDR1 SGHVS, CDR2 FQNEAQ. CDR3 size: 15 residues. J gave up 5 bases and V 4 bases, and 10 bases lay outside the gene matches. Here the CDR3 reads CASSWGSGAEETQYF. DNA of the CDR3: TGTGCCAGCAGCTGGGGGAGCGGGGCCGAGGAGACCCAGTACTTC.

V usage is TRBV19 and J usage is TRBJ1-3; possible D gene TRBD1, 6 bases. Trimming shortened V by 2 bases and J by 4 bases, and 9 bases separated the two germline ends. Per germline, CDR1 LNHDA and CDR2 SQIVND (reference sequence). This CDR3 spans 14 amino acids. The CDR3 loop is CASSITGPGNTIYF. CDR3 sequence (DNA): TGTGCCAGTAGTATAACAGGGCCAGGAAACACCATATATTTT.

The chain uses TRBV7-6 and TRBJ1-5; no definite D call. The V gene lost 1 base and the J gene lost 3 bases, with 13 bases spanning the gap. Germline V gives CDR1 SGHVS, CDR2 FNYEAQ. This CDR3 is built from 16 residues. CDR3 nucleotide sequence: TGTGCCAGCAGCTTAGTTGCCAGCGGATTCAATCAGCCCCAGCATTTT. Its protein product is CASSLVASGFNQPQHF.

The V call is TRBV20-1, the J call TRBJ1-5; tentatively, D is TRBD1 (6 bases). The ends were cut back, 6 bases at V and 0 bases at J, with 15 bases in the middle. This CDR3 has 15 amino acids. CDR1 is DFQATT and CDR2 is SNEGSKA in the germline V gene (reference sequence). The CDR3 region has the DNA TGCAGTGCAACGAGGGGGGGCCTTAGCAATCAGCCCCAGCATTTT. Its protein is CSATRGGLSNQPQHF.

The genes are TRBV4-1 and TRBJ2-7, with TRBD2 matching 10 bases. CDR1 is MGHRA, CDR2 YSYEKL, per germline. Trimming cost V 4 bases and J 1 base; bases outside gene matches: 4. The length of the CDR3 is 15 residues. CDR3 sequence: CASSLQLAGSYEQYF. As DNA, the CDR3 is TGCGCCAGCAGCCTCCAACTAGCGGGGTCCTACGAGCAGTACTTC.

This clonotype was observed many times. The chain's CDR3 is CASSTVPGQGANQPQHF. The CDR3, as DNA: TGTGCCAGCAGCACAGTCCCGGGACAGGGGGCAAATCAGCCCCAGCATTTT. The chain links TRBV2 to TRBJ1-5; 12 nucleotides align to TRBD1. This CDR3 contains 17 residues. Germline V gene data show CDR1 as SNHLY and CDR2 as FYNNEI. The ends lost 6 bases at V and 4 bases at J; junction bases unmatched: 10.

With respect to this clonotype: Since a much larger clone is just one base distant, this may be a read error. The chain couples TRBV29-1 to TRBJ1-1; D unresolved. The CDR3 loop spans 11 amino acids. From germline, CDR1 is SQVTM and CDR2 ANQGSEA. The CDR3 spells CNVEGRVGAFF. Written as DNA, the CDR3 is TGCAACGTTGAAGGCCGCGTCGGAGCTTTCTTT.

At least ten counts were recorded for this clonotype. The V and J genes are TRBV19 and TRBJ1-1; no clear D. CDR3 length: 13 amino acids. Trimming removed 7 bases from V and 0 bases from J, with 9 bases in between. Germline V lookup: CDR1 LNHDA, CDR2 SQIVND (reference sequence). The CDR3 sequence: CASMASMNTEAFF. In DNA, the CDR3 is TGTGCCAGTATGGCCAGCATGAACACTGAAGCTTTCTTT.

This clonotype was counted at least ten times. The CDR3 nucleotides are TGCAGTGCTAGAGTCGGGAGCGGTCTTGGAGAACTGTTTTTT. Translating gives CSARVGSGLGELFF. This sequence joins TRBV20-1 and TRBJ1-4; the D is unclear. The CDR3 consists of 14 residues. Germline V gives CDR1 DFQATT, CDR2 SNEGSKA (reference sequence). Trimming pared 1 base from V and 12 bases from J, leaving 18 bases between.

The genes are TRBV20-1 and TRBJ1-1; D call uncertain. Trimming pared 8 bases from V and 1 base from J, leaving 8 bases between. This CDR3 is 11 amino acids long. Germline V gene sequence: CDR1 DFQATT, CDR2 SNEGSKA (reference sequence). The CDR3 here is CSPLTNTEAFF. The CDR3, as DNA: TGCAGTCCTTTGACGAACACTGAAGCTTTCTTT.

This clonotype was seen at least ten times. The DNA for the CDR3 is TGCGCCAGCAGCCAAGAGGGACTAGCGGGAGAAGGGACCGGGGAGCTGTTTTTT. Amino acid sequence: CASSQEGLAGEGTGELFF. The rearrangement links TRBV4-3 to TRBJ2-2; 14 nucleotides line up with TRBD2. With 0 bases clipped from V and 5 bases from J, the junction kept 5 bases outside the gene matches. The CDR3 runs 18 residues. Germline CDR1 LGHNA, CDR2 YSLEER.

This clonotype appeared many times. The V call is TRBV27, the J call TRBJ2-7; D ambiguous. V lost 5 bases and J lost 0, with 14 bases in between. This CDR3 has 15 amino acids. Germline V gives CDR1 MNHEY, CDR2 SMNVEV (reference sequence). The CDR3 loop reads CASSPNPSSSYEQYF. The CDR3 DNA is TGTGCCAGCAGTCCCAACCCCAGTAGCTCCTACGAGCAGTACTTC.

In this sample, this clonotype turned up many times. The chain carries TRBV7-9 and TRBJ2-3, with 12 bases that match TRBD2. V dropped 2 bases and J dropped 3; count of bases not matched to a gene: 3. The CDR3 consists of 16 residues. Germline V gives CDR1 SEHNR, CDR2 FQNEAQ (reference sequence). In DNA, the CDR3 is TGTGCCAGCAGCTTAACTAGCGGGAGGAGTACAGATACGCAGTATTTT. It encodes CASSLTSGRSTDTQYF. The full variable domain, with the rest looked up from reference TRBV7-9 and TRBJ2-3, is DTGVSQNPRHKITKRGQNVTFRCDPISEHNRLYWYRQTLGQGPEFLTYFQNEAQLEKSRLLSDRFSAERPKGSFSTLEIQRTEQGDSAMYLCASSLTSGRSTDTQYFGPGTRLTVL.

This clonotype was seen ten or more times. The chain is built from TRBV20-1 and TRBJ1-1, with TRBD1 matching over 7 bases. V lost 1 base to trimming and J lost 11 bases; unmatched junction nucleotides: 7. Per the germline V gene, CDR1 is DFQATT and CDR2 is SNEGSKA (reference sequence). This CDR3 contains 12 residues. This chain's CDR3 is CSARGRQGRAFF. The CDR3, as DNA: TGCAGTGCTAGAGGGAGACAGGGTAGGGCTTTCTTT.

In its sample, this clonotype was seen a few times. The chain carries TRBV11-2 and TRBJ2-7, with 10 positions matching TRBD1. CDR1 and CDR2 from the germline V gene are SGHAT and FQNNGV. V shed 2 bases and J 5 bases; nucleotides not matched to a gene: 3. The CDR3 is made up of 14 amino acids. CDR3 nucleotide sequence: TGTGCCAGCAGCTTATGGGACAGGGGCAACGAGCAGTACTTC. It is translated as CASSLWDRGNEQYF.

This clonotype was counted many times. This chain links TRBV29-1 with TRBJ2-7; 8 nucleotides line up with TRBD2. Losses at the gene ends were 4 bases for V and 5 bases for J; bases not matched to a gene: 10. There are 14 residues in the CDR3. Per germline, CDR1 SQVTM and CDR2 ANQGSEA. CDR3 in DNA: TGCAGCGTTGTCGGGACTAGGACTTCCAACGAGCAGTACTTC. This encodes CSVVGTRTSNEQYF.

This clonotype showed up many times. The CDR3 DNA reads TGCAGCGTTTCTCTGAGGAGCGCTGAAGCTTTCTTT. Its translation: CSVSLRSAEAFF. This chain uses TRBV29-1 with TRBJ1-1; D call uncertain. V lost 5 bases and J 6 bases, leaving 13 bases between the germline ends. This CDR3 is 12 amino acids long. CDR1 and CDR2 (germline): SQVTM, ANQGSEA.

In its sample, this clonotype was seen many times. The chain employs TRBV3-1 and TRBJ1-3, with 8 bases aligning to TRBD1. Germline loops: CDR1 LGHDT, CDR2 YNNKEL (reference sequence). Losses at the gene ends were 6 bases for V and 1 base for J; bases not matched to a gene: 5. The CDR3 runs 15 residues. The DNA for the CDR3 is TGTGCCAGCAGTCGGGGACAGGCGTCTGGAAACACCATATATTTT. The encoded protein is CASSRGQASGNTIYF.

The V gene is TRBV27, the J gene TRBJ2-7; a possible D gene is TRBD2 (5 bases). This CDR3 is built from 15 residues. The germline CDR1 and CDR2 sequences are MNHEY and SMNVEV (reference sequence). Trimming took off 3 bases at V and 4 bases at J, with 16 bases between the two ends. The CDR3 DNA follows: TGTGCCAGCAGTTTCGTCCTAGGTGAGGGATACGAGCAGTACTTC. Translation: CASSFVLGEGYEQYF.